This TCR beta chain originates from a study of shared clonotypes between healthy human individuals. Whole-study context: Ranging from 18 to 49 in age, donors were a couple of women and a few men. Study-level points and caveats: Few donors limited the genetic and exposure-history diversity represented.

Note on this clone: Its antigen remains unidentified.

Trimming stripped 3 bases from V and 4 bases from J, with 14 bases between. Looked up from germline, CDR1 is SQVTM and CDR2 is ANQGSEA. This CDR3 is 14 amino acids long. The assay was run at deep level. Bulk PBMC genomic DNA spanned ten immunoSEQ deep plates. The table came from immunoSEQ multiplex PCR; TCRdb's copy has only in-frame clones and leaves some out. This sample has over 400,000 clones; approximately 84% occur once, and the top ten carry about 12%. The sequencing sample was made of PBMCs. The V and J genes are TRBV29-1 and TRBJ2-3; maybe TRBD2 (6 bases). The receptor's source is a woman aged 40 to 50 in good health. Some clones in this sample may be carry-over from other donors' samples. The CDR3, as DNA: TGCAGCGTTGAGATGACTAGGTTGGCAGATACGCAGTATTTT. As protein: CSVEMTRLADTQYF.